This record looks at one T cell receptor (beta chain) sequence and its context. No cognate antigen has been identified for it. No clone much larger than this one lies a single base away; base qualities are absent. The CDR3 holds 16 amino acids from the cysteine to the phenylalanine. Only the CDR3 part of the read is kept: 48 bases, read in frame from the first base. V has 0 bases trimmed and J has 2 bases trimmed; junction bases matching no gene number 5. The germline V gene sets CDR1 to SGHDT and CDR2 to YYEEEE. This entry comes from a study of T cells in Graves' hyperthyroidism and ophthalmopathy (dated by TCRdb to 2018 to 2020). Looking at the study overall: Peripheral blood was collected at initial diagnosis, before any treatment. A discovery cohort of about a hundred patients, about 43 with Graves' ophthalmopathy and fewer than 65 with stable Graves' hyperthyroidism, was used to find distinguishing TCR V-J signatures. Prospective prediction of ophthalmopathy was tested in an independent validation cohort consisting of about 19 hyperthyroidism patients and some 17 patients who later progressed to ophthalmopathy. The 100 discovery patients were randomly divided into training and test sets at a 7:3 ratio. Thyroid tissue and blood T-cell repertoires from roughly six Graves' hyperthyroidism patients were also compared in the study. Following sampling, methimazole starting at 30 mg daily was given to hyperthyroidism patients, and high-dose intravenous methylprednisolone was given to ophthalmopathy patients. The paper reports TCR Vbeta CDR3 sequencing of some 140 peripheral blood samples: under 45 ophthalmopathy, under 80 hyperthyroidism and approximately 17 progressor patients. The full study reports these points: Most expanded thyroid clonotypes (frequency above 0.001) were also detected in blood, a finding suggesting that blood repertoires may reflect thyroid immune responses. A model built on a 13 V-J signature distinguished ophthalmopathy from stable hyperthyroidism, reaching 85% to 90% sensitivity and about 81% specificity in cross-validation and 80%/75% in testing. In validation, the model predicted progression to ophthalmopathy with roughly 70% sensitivity and roughly 75% specificity, a median of 6.5 months before onset. Sample size was not statistically predetermined, and investigators were not blinded to group allocation.

The TCR beta CDR3 regions were amplified from RNA transcripts. The TCR CDR3 was subjected to a first round of RT-PCR using the HTBI primer set and the Qiagen OneStep RT-PCR kit. The libraries were constructed in a second round of multiplex PCR and then size-selected and purified. The libraries were sequenced on an Illumina HiSeq2000 using paired-end 100 bp reads. The authors processed their data as follows. Raw data were processed with SOAPnuke, discarding reads with adapters, uncalled bases, mean Phred below 15, or no exact constant-primer or identifier match. COPE v1.2.5 was used to merge the high-quality paired reads, and each unique nucleotide sequence was defined as a clonotype. Clonotypes were aligned to IMGT TRBV, TRBD and TRBJ reference segments using MiTCR v1.1. The analysis included only V-J combinations with a frequency above 0.0001, which together covered approximately 99% of the repertoires. The TCS score was defined as the ratio of F50 (clonal expansion) to E x V (chaos), calculated using BLOSUM62-based TCRdist between CDR3 peptides within each V-J. Welch's t-statistics and random forest reduced roughly 500 V-J features to 10 to 15, which were used in a naive Bayes classifier (R e1071). In TCRdb, the public reads were trimmed at Q25 with fastp and aligned with MiXCR, with productive beta chains retained. Identical CDR3 protein sequences are pooled into one entry, listed with their most common genes and DNA. These V and J calls are TCRdb output, not the study's own analysis. The sample profile shows some 360,000 distinct CDR3 sequences; less than 20% of them were found once. About 14% of the sample rests with the top ten.

In the ophthalmopathy patients, disease was moderately to severely active, with a Clinical Activity Score of 3 or more, a NOSPECS grade of 4 or more, and a duration of less than 3 months. Patients with uncontrolled infections, other autoimmune diseases, pregnancy or lactation were excluded. Diagnoses relied on clinical symptoms, serum thyroxine and TRAb, thyroid ultrasound and orbital computed tomography. PBMCs were isolated from about 10 ml of fresh peripheral blood by Ficoll-Paque density gradient centrifugation. Total RNA was extracted using Trizol reagent, and RNA quality was assessed on an Agilent 2100 Bioanalyzer.

Sequenced: blood. The clonotype originates from a woman aged 40 to 55 with Graves' ophthalmopathy. Recombination connected TRBV5-6 to TRBJ2-7; 10 bases in the junction line up with TRBD2. The sequence in DNA is TGTGCCAGCAGCTTGGCTGGCCTAGCGGGAGCCTACGAGCAGTACTTC. This is translated as CASSLAGLAGAYEQYF.